These 22 T cell receptor beta chains were sequenced from one sample in a study of T cell clonotyping in hematopoietic cell transplantation (dated by TCRdb to the early 2020s). The library relied on the immunoSEQ multiplex PCR assay. The table was pulled from immuneACCESS by TCRdb, which kept in-frame rearrangements only. Such tables lose some clones; where checked, under half of the loss comes from unresolved V genes, and the rest has no known cause. The sample table contains about 7,100 clones; only one count was recorded for about 91% of them. Less than 4.5% of the sample rests with the top ten. The sample's time point, from its label and the paper: recipient sample about 28 days before transplant, after cytoreduction. This sample comprised peripheral blood mononuclear cells, obtained before stem cell transplant. The receptors shown here come from a man aged 30-40 years with acute myeloid leukemia. Some clones in this sample may be carry-over from other donors' samples.

The chain's CDR3 is CASSQVTTDRETQYF. CDR3 nucleotides: TGCGCCAGCAGCCAAGTGACCACGGACAGAGAGACCCAGTACTTC. V is TRBV4-1 and J is TRBJ2-5; TRBD1 is a possible D gene (6 bases). Germline values: CDR1 MGHRA, CDR2 YSYEKL. V dropped 1 base and J dropped 4 bases, with 13 bases sitting between them. The length of the CDR3 is 15 residues.

The chain links TRBV19 to TRBJ1-5; maybe TRBD1 (5 bases). The V gene lost 5 bases and the J gene lost 7 bases, with 15 bases spanning the gap. This CDR3 is 14 amino acids long. Germline V lookup: CDR1 LNHDA, CDR2 SQIVND (reference sequence). CDR3 protein: CASSSSGAAQPQHF. CDR3 in DNA: TGTGCCAGTAGTTCCTCCGGGGCGGCGCAGCCCCAGCATTTT.

This clone was seen only once. The CDR3 region has the DNA TGTGCCAGCAGCATCCAAGGATATAGCAATCAGCCCCAGCATTTT. Translating gives CASSIQGYSNQPQHF. The J gene is TRBJ1-5, the V gene TRBV5-8; D is ambiguous. The CDR3 consists of 15 residues. Trimming took 4 bases from V and 0 from J, leaving 11 bases between them. The germline gives CDR1 SGHTS, CDR2 YDEGEE.

J is TRBJ2-1 and V is TRBV30; no reliable D call. Looked up from germline, CDR1 is GTSNPN and CDR2 is SVGIG (reference sequence). Between the trimmed V and J ends, which lost 8 bases and 3 bases, there was a span of 14 bases. The CDR3 spans 13 residues. The DNA for the CDR3 is TGTGCCCGGACCGCCAACCACTACAATGAGCAGTTCTTC. Protein sequence: CARTANHYNEQFF. Supplemented by reference TRBV30 and TRBJ2-1, the full variable domain reads SQTIHQWPATLVQPVGSPLSLECTVEGTSNPNLYWYRQAAGRGLQLLFYSVGIGQISSEVPQNLSASRPQDRQFILSSKKLLLSDSGFYLCARTANHYNEQFFGPGTRLTVL.

CDR3 in DNA: TGCGCCAGCAGACAGGGGGAGGACACTGAAGCTTTCTTT. It codes for CASRQGEDTEAFF. The chain recombines TRBV5-1 with TRBJ1-1, with TRBD1 matching 8 bases. The J segment lost 3 bases and the V segment lost 5 bases, leaving 3 bases of the junction unmatched. The CDR3 spans 13 residues. Germline CDR1 reads SGHRS; CDR2 reads YFSETQ.

The CDR3 DNA is TGTGCCAGCAGTCTAGGGTCCGGCAATCAGCCCCAGCATTTT. The encoded protein is CASSLGSGNQPQHF. The J gene is TRBJ1-5, the V gene TRBV2; D unresolved. The CDR3 length is 14 residues. V lost 5 bases and J 2 bases, leaving 10 bases between the germline ends. The germline CDR1 and CDR2 sequences are SNHLY and FYNNEI.

The V and J genes are TRBV5-1 and TRBJ2-7, with D unclear. CDR3 length equals 12 residues. V lost 3 bases and J lost 11, with 15 bases in between. Germline V gene lookup returns CDR1 SGHRS and CDR2 YFSETQ. The CDR3 reads CASSWDTEVEYF. The DNA for the CDR3 is TGCGCCAGCAGCTGGGATACAGAGGTGGAGTACTTC.

V is TRBV13 and J is TRBJ2-7, with TRBD1 identical over 11 bases. The CDR3 has 14 residues. V shed 0 bases and J 6 bases; nucleotides not matched to a gene: 1. CDR1 is PRHDT and CDR2 is FYEKMQ in the germline V gene (reference sequence). The CDR3 DNA sequence: TGTGCCAGCAGCTTAGGGGACAGGGGGCGCGAGCAGTACTTC. Residues: CASSLGDRGREQYF. The complete variable domain, with remaining parts taken from reference TRBV13 and TRBJ2-7, reads AAGVIQSPRHLIKEKRETATLKCYPIPRHDTVYWYQQGPGQDPQFLISFYEKMQSDKGSIPDRFSAQQFSDYHSELNMSSLELGDSALYFCASSLGDRGREQYFGPGTRLTVT.

The chain couples TRBV7-3 to TRBJ1-2; 7 bases fit TRBD1. The V gene end was trimmed by 5 bases and the J gene end by 0 bases; junction bases not matched to a gene: 9. The CDR3 spans 16 residues. Germline CDR1 reads SGHTA; CDR2 reads FQGTGA. Here the CDR3 reads CASSRTGTETNYGYTF. In DNA form, the CDR3 reads TGTGCCAGCAGCCGAACCGGGACAGAGACTAACTATGGCTACACCTTC.

This chain links TRBV28 with TRBJ1-1; the D is unclear. Germline CDR1 and CDR2: MDHEN and SYDVKM. CDR3 size: 13 residues. The germline V and J ends were trimmed by 6 bases and 11 bases, with 19 bases remaining between them. The CDR3, as DNA: TGTGCCAGCAGGCTCCTTTTGGCCCCTGGGGCTTTCTTT. Amino acid sequence: CASRLLLAPGAFF.

This clone came up a few times. Other DNA sequences in this specimen translate into the identical CDR3. The J gene is TRBJ2-3, the V gene TRBV5-1; D may be TRBD1 (5 bases). Germline CDR1 and CDR2: SGHRS and YFSETQ. Between the trimmed V and J ends, which lost 0 bases and 0 bases, there was a span of 5 bases. The CDR3 length is 14 residues. DNA for the CDR3: TGCGCCAGCAGCTTGGGGACAAGCACAGATACGCAGTATTTT. Translated: CASSLGTSTDTQYF. The complete variable domain, with remaining parts taken from reference TRBV5-1 and TRBJ2-3, reads KAGVTQTPRYLIKTRGQQVTLSCSPISGHRSVSWYQQTPGQGLQFLFEYFSETQRNKGNFPGRFSGRQFSNSRSEMNVSTLELGDSALYLCASSLGTSTDTQYFGPGTRLTVL.

The V gene is TRBV9, the J gene TRBJ1-5; D not certain. The germline CDR1 and CDR2 sequences are SGDLS and YYNGEE. The CDR3 sequence is 13 residues long. Trimming removed 7 bases at V and 3 bases at J, with 11 bases between. CDR3 sequence (DNA): TGTGCCAGCTCTGCGACGATCAATCAGCCCCAGCATTTT. Its protein is CASSATINQPQHF.

This chain joins TRBV7-2 and TRBJ2-2; TRBD1 agrees at 8 bases. Looked up from germline, CDR1 is SGHTA and CDR2 is FQGNSA. With V trimmed by 5 bases and J by 7 bases, 0 bases remained unmatched. This CDR3 is built from 12 residues. In DNA, the CDR3 is TGTGCCAGCAGCGACAGGGGCGGGGAGCTGTTTTTT. This codes for CASSDRGGELFF.

In its sample, this clone was seen a few times. The V call is TRBV2, the J call TRBJ1-2; perhaps TRBD1 as D (6 bases). Germline CDR1 SNHLY, CDR2 FYNNEI. Trimming stripped 6 bases from V and 4 bases from J, with 15 bases between. The CDR3 loop spans 14 amino acids. This CDR3 reads CASRDPGDSYGYTF. For the CDR3, the DNA is TGTGCCAGCAGAGACCCAGGGGATTCCTATGGCTACACCTTC.

This chain links TRBV28 with TRBJ1-2; D is ambiguous. The germline V gene encodes CDR1 MDHEN and CDR2 SYDVKM. Trimming removed 6 bases from V and 10 bases from J, with 15 bases in between. The CDR3 is 12 amino acids. The CDR3 DNA is TGTGCCAGCAGAACTCCCACGGGTCACTACACCTTC. Residues: CASRTPTGHYTF.

This clone was detected once. The gene calls are TRBV6-5 and TRBJ1-2; 8 nucleotides line up with TRBD1. The CDR3 runs 15 residues. Trimming took 0 bases from V and 3 from J; bases not matched to a gene: 3. CDR1 MNHEY and CDR2 SVGAGI come from the germline V gene. In DNA form, the CDR3 reads TGTGCCAGCAGTTACTCTGGACAGGGCGACTATGGCTACACCTTC. It translates to CASSYSGQGDYGYTF.

The chain couples TRBV5-1 to TRBJ2-7; D may be TRBD2 (5 bases). Deletions cut 1 base from V and 7 bases from J, with 15 bases between. The germline V gene has CDR1 SGHRS and CDR2 YFSETQ. The CDR3 has 14 residues. The CDR3 region has the DNA TGCGCCAGCAGCTTGAACCTTTTGACGGGAGAGCAGTACTTC. Amino acid sequence: CASSLNLLTGEQYF.

The chain uses TRBV5-5 and TRBJ1-4, with D unresolved. The V gene lost 2 bases and the J gene lost 7 bases, with 9 bases spanning the gap. This CDR3 has 13 amino acids. CDR1 and CDR2 (germline): SGHKS, YYEKEE (reference sequence). In nucleotides, the CDR3 is TGTGCCAGCAGCTTCTCTCGGGGTGAAAAACTGTTTTTT. This translates into CASSFSRGEKLFF. Together with reference TRBV5-5 and TRBJ1-4, the CDR3 gives the full variable domain: DAGVTQSPTHLIKTRGQQVTLRCSPISGHKSVSWYQQVLGQGPQFIFQYYEKEERGRGNFPDRFSARQFPNYSSELNVNALLLGDSALYLCASSFSRGEKLFFGSGTQLSVL.

The chain combines TRBV5-1 with TRBJ2-1; 13 nucleotides agree with TRBD2. This CDR3 spans 16 amino acids. Germline V lookup: CDR1 SGHRS, CDR2 YFSETQ. Trimming removed 2 bases from V and 6 bases from J; junction bases left unmatched: 5. The CDR3, as DNA: TGCGCCAGCAGCTTAGGAAGGACTAGCGGGAGCAATGAGCAGTTCTTC. Its translation: CASSLGRTSGSNEQFF. Together with reference TRBV5-1 and TRBJ2-1, the CDR3 gives the full variable domain: KAGVTQTPRYLIKTRGQQVTLSCSPISGHRSVSWYQQTPGQGLQFLFEYFSETQRNKGNFPGRFSGRQFSNSRSEMNVSTLELGDSALYLCASSLGRTSGSNEQFFGPGTRLTVL.

This chain links TRBV27 with TRBJ1-2, with TRBD1 matching 8 bases. Losses at the gene ends were 6 bases for V and 2 bases for J; bases not matched to a gene: 11. Germline V gene data show CDR1 as MNHEY and CDR2 as SMNVEV (reference sequence). CDR3 length equals 16 residues. CDR3 nucleotide sequence: TGTGCCAGCAGCCCGAACGCGGGACAGGTGAACTATGGCTACACCTTC. Translated: CASSPNAGQVNYGYTF.

The chain employs TRBV4-1 and TRBJ1-1; D may be TRBD1 (6 bases). This CDR3 contains 17 residues. Germline lookup yields CDR1 MGHRA and CDR2 YSYEKL. V was clipped by 2 bases and J by 0 bases, with 16 bases between them. The CDR3 region is CASSQIAGEGMNTEAFF. CDR3 coding DNA: TGCGCCAGCAGCCAAATTGCAGGGGAAGGGATGAACACTGAAGCTTTCTTT.

The chain carries TRBV18 and TRBJ1-1; no firm D call. The CDR3 is 14 residues long. With 3 bases removed from V and 3 bases from J, the gap between germline ends came to 11 bases. Germline assignment: CDR1 KGHSH and CDR2 LQKENI. The CDR3 spells CASSPNSGHTEAFF. The DNA for the CDR3 is TGTGCCAGCTCACCGAACAGCGGTCACACTGAAGCTTTCTTT.